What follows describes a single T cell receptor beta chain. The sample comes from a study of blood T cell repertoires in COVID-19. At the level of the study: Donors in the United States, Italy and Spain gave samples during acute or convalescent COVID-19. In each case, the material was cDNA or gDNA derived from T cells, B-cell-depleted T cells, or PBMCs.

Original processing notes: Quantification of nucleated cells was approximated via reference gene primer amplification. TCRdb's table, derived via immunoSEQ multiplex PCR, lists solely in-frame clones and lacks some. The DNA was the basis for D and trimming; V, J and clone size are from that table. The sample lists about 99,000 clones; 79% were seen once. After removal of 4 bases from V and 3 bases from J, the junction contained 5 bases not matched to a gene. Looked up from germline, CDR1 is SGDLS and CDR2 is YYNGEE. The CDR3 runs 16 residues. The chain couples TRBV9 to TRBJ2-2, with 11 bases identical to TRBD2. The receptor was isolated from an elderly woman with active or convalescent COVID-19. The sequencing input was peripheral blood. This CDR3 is CASSSIAGGYTGELFF. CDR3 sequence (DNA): TGTGCCAGCAGCTCCATAGCGGGAGGGTACACCGGGGAGCTGTTTTTT. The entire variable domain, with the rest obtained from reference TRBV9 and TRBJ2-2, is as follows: DSGVTQTPKHLITATGQRVTLRCSPRSGDLSVYWYQQSLDQGLQFLIQYYNGEERAKGNILERFSAQQFPDLHSELNLSSLELGDSALYFCASSSIAGGYTGELFFGEGSRLTVL.